This record concerns one T cell receptor (beta chain) sequence. Its antigen is unknown. Assay used: immunoSEQ multiplex PCR; TCRdb lists only in-frame clones, some missing. The data contain about 38,000 clones, 80% to 95% of them seen just once; the ten biggest clones take up 3% to 3.5%. The entry originates in a study of cytomegalovirus exposure and HLA in healthy donors. Findings and limits, study-wide: In vitro assays verified that three CMV-associated chains recognized CMV antigens specifically. Most TCR sequences were seen very rarely across donors, but some public TCRs occurred in many.

The study drew the donors from its 120-subject validation cohort, separate from the 666-subject first cohort. Input material: PBMCs. This TCR came from a man aged 18 to 29 in good health and CMV-seronegative.

The CDR3 sequence: CSVSSNTGELFF. The CDR3 nucleotides read TGCAGCGTTAGCTCGAACACCGGGGAGCTGTTTTTT. V gene TRBV29-1 combines with J gene TRBJ2-2; D uncertain. Trimming pared 5 bases from V and 0 bases from J, leaving 4 bases between. The CDR3 consists of 12 residues. Germline V lookup: CDR1 SQVTM, CDR2 ANQGSEA.